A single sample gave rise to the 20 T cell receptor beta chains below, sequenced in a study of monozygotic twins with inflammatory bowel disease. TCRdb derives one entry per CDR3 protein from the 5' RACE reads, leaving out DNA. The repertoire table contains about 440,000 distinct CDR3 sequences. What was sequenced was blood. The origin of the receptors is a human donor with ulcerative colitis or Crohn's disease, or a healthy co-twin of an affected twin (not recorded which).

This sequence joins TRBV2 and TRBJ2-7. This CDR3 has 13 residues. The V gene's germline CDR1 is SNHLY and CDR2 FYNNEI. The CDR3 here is CASSEDSFYEQYF.

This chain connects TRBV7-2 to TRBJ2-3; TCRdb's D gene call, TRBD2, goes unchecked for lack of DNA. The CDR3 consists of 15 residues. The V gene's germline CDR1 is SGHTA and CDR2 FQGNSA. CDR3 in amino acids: CASSRQTSVTDTQYF.

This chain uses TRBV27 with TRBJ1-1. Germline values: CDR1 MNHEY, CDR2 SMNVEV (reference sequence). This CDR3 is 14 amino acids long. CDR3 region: CASSGVGVNTEAFF.

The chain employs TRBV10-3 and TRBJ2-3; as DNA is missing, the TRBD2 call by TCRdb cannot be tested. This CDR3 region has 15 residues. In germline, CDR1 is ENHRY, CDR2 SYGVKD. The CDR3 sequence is CAISGTSGLADTQYF.

The CDR3 region is CASSVGTSGQTQYF. J is TRBJ2-5 and V is TRBV5-1; TCRdb reports TRBD2, a call that lacks DNA to check it against. The CDR3 is 14 amino acids. Germline V gene sequence: CDR1 SGHRS, CDR2 YFSETQ.

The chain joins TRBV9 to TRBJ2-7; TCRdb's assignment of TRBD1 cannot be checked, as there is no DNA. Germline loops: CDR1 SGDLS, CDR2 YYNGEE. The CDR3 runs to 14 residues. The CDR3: CACSVGGETYEQYF.

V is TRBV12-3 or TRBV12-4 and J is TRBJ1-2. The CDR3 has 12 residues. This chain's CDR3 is CASSNAGYGYTF.

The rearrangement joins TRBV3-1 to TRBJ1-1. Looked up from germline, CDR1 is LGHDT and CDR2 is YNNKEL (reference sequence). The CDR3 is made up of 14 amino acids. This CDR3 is CASSQPQGSTEAFF.

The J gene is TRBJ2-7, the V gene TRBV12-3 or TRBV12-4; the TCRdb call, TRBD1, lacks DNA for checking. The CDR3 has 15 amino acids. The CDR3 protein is CASSLVSGINYEQYF.

CDR3 sequence: CASSLEPQGNQETQYF. The rearrangement uses TRBV5-1 and TRBJ2-5; TCRdb picks TRBD1, but there is no DNA to check that call. CDR1 SGHRS and CDR2 YFSETQ come from the germline V gene. The CDR3 is 16 amino acids.

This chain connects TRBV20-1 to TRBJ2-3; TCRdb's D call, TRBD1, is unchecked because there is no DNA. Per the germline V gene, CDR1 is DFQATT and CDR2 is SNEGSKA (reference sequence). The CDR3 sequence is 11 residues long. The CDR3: CSAGGSDTQYF.

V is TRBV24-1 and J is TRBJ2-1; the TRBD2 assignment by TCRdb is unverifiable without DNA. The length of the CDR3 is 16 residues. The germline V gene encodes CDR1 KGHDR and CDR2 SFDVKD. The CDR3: CATSDLAGGPRNEQFF.

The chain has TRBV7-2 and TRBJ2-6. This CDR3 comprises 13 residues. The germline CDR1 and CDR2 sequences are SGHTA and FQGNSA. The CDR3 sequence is CASSVTGANVLTF. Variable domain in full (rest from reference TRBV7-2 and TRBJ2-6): GAGVSQSPSNKVTEKGKDVELRCDPISGHTALYWYRQSLGQGLEFLIYFQGNSAPDKSGLPSDRFSAERTGGSVSTLTIQRTQQEDSAVYLCASSVTGANVLTFGAGSRLTVL.

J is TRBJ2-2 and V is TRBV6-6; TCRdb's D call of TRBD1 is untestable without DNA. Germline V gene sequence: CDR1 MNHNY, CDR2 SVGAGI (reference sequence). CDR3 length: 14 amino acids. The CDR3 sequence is CTSSRPPGPGELFF.

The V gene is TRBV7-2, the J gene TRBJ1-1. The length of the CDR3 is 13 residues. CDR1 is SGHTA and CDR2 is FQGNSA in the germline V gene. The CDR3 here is CASLFYWNTEAFF. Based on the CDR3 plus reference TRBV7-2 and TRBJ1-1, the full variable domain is GAGVSQSPSNKVTEKGKDVELRCDPISGHTALYWYRQSLGQGLEFLIYFQGNSAPDKSGLPSDRFSAERTGGSVSTLTIQRTQQEDSAVYLCASLFYWNTEAFFGQGTRLTVV.

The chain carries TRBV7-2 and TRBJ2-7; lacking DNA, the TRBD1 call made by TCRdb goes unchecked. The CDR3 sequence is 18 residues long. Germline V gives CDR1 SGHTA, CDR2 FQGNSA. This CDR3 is CASSLAPGQTRTLYEQYF.

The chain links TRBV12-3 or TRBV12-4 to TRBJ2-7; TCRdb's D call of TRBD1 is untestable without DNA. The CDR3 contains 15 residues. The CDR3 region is CASSTRTGNTYEQYF.

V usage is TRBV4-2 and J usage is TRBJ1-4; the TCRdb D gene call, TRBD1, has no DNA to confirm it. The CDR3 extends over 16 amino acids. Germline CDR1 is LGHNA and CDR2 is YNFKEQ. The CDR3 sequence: CASSQDGGPTNEKLFF.

The CDR3 region is CASSHRGGDTQYF. This chain joins TRBV3-1 and TRBJ2-3; TCRdb's assignment of TRBD1 cannot be checked, as there is no DNA. Germline CDR1 and CDR2: LGHDT and YNNKEL (reference sequence). The CDR3 extends over 13 amino acids.

The CDR3 reads CASRRQGGRETQYF. The chain uses TRBV6-1 and TRBJ2-5; TCRdb's D call, TRBD1, is unchecked because there is no DNA. This CDR3 is built from 14 residues. Looked up from germline, CDR1 is MNHNS and CDR2 is SASEGT.